These 23 T cell receptor beta chains came from one sample sequenced in a study of T cells in Graves' hyperthyroidism and ophthalmopathy. From RNA transcripts, TCR beta CDR3 regions were amplified. Initially, a first-round RT-PCR of the TCR CDR3 employed the HTBI primer set. TCRdb passed the multiplex PCR reads through MiXCR, listing each CDR3 protein once. The repertoire holds approximately 600,000 distinct CDR3 sequences, with about a fifth as singletons. The sequenced sample consisted of blood. These TCRs come from a man aged 30 to 39 with Graves' ophthalmopathy.

This clonotype was recorded once. CDR3 sequence: CASSLGDRGITGELFF. The CDR3 DNA reads as TGTGCCAGCAGCTTGGGAGACAGGGGGATCACCGGGGAGCTGTTTTTT. The chain combines TRBV11-2 with TRBJ2-2; 9 nucleotides align to TRBD1. CDR3 length: 16 residues. Germline CDR1 SGHAT, CDR2 FQNNGV. The trim removed 3 bases at V and 4 bases at J, leaving 6 bases unmatched.

The V call is TRBV28, the J call TRBJ2-3; 11 bases fit TRBD1. The V gene's germline CDR1 is MDHEN and CDR2 SYDVKM. The CDR3 has 16 residues. The V gene end was trimmed by 5 bases and the J gene end by 4 bases; junction bases not matched to a gene: 8. The CDR3 DNA follows: TGTGCCAGCAGTCTTGGACAGGGGGCAGGGGCAGATACGCAGTATTTT. It encodes CASSLGQGAGADTQYF. The entire variable domain, with the rest obtained from reference TRBV28 and TRBJ2-3, is as follows: DVKVTQSSRYLVKRTGEKVFLECVQDMDHENMFWYRQDPGLGLRLIYFSYDVKMKEKGDIPEGYSVSREKKERFSLILESASTNQTSMYLCASSLGQGAGADTQYFGPGTRLTVL.

This clonotype was seen more than once but under ten times. The V gene is TRBV7-3, the J gene TRBJ2-1; 8 positions match TRBD2. In germline, CDR1 is SGHTA, CDR2 FQGTGA. J was trimmed by 9 bases and V by 0 bases; bases with no gene match: 13. The CDR3 is 17 residues long. This chain's CDR3 is CASSLTVREDSLGEQFF. CDR3 DNA sequence: TGTGCCAGCAGCTTAACGGTGCGGGAGGACTCTTTGGGTGAGCAGTTCTTC.

The table lists this clonotype with many counts. The V gene is TRBV2, the J gene TRBJ2-3; D uncertain. Trimming removed 6 bases at V and 0 bases at J, with 10 bases between. The germline V gene has CDR1 SNHLY and CDR2 FYNNEI. The CDR3 has 14 residues. CDR3 protein: CASRRQWSTDTQYF. The CDR3 DNA is TGTGCCAGCAGGCGGCAGTGGAGCACAGATACGCAGTATTTT. Based on the CDR3 plus reference TRBV2 and TRBJ2-3, the full variable domain is EPEVTQTPSHQVTQMGQEVILRCVPISNHLYFYWYRQILGQKVEFLVSFYNNEISEKSEIFDDQFSVERPDGSNFTLKIRSTKLEDSAMYFCASRRQWSTDTQYFGPGTRLTVL.

This clonotype was seen only a few times. The chain links TRBV24-1 to TRBJ2-7; 10 bases map to TRBD1. Trimming removed 1 base from V and 4 bases from J; junction bases left unmatched: 6. CDR1 and CDR2 from the germline V gene are KGHDR and SFDVKD. The CDR3 has 16 amino acids. Here the CDR3 reads CATSDFVPDRGYEQYF. CDR3 nucleotides: TGTGCCACCAGTGATTTCGTGCCGGACAGGGGGTACGAGCAGTACTTC.

This clonotype appeared many times. The chain is built from TRBV6-2 or TRBV6-3 and TRBJ1-1; 7 bases are shared with TRBD1. V shed 0 bases, J shed 0 bases, and the junction held 7 bases outside the gene matches. This CDR3 is built from 17 residues. Germline V gene data show CDR1 as MNHEY and CDR2 as SVGEGT. The CDR3 region has the DNA TGTGCCAGCAGTTACTCGTCGGGACAGCTGATGAACACTGAAGCTTTCTTT. Translated, it gives CASSYSSGQLMNTEAFF.

The J gene is TRBJ2-6, the V gene TRBV19, with 10 bases that match TRBD1. The trim removed 4 bases at V and 3 bases at J, leaving 6 bases unmatched. The CDR3 sequence is 17 residues long. CDR1 and CDR2 (germline): LNHDA, SQIVND (reference sequence). Here the CDR3 reads CASSSRTGGFGANVLTF. CDR3 nucleotides: TGTGCCAGTAGTAGCCGGACAGGGGGGTTTGGGGCCAACGTCCTGACTTTC.

For this clonotype: A much bigger clone sits one base away, suggesting this may be a read error. The conserved final phenylalanine or tryptophan is absent from the CDR3, which likely points to a read error. This chain uses TRBV3-1 with TRBJ2-2, with D possibly being TRBD1 (5 bases). V was cut by 3 bases and J by 6 bases, with 14 bases left in between. The CDR3 loop spans 15 amino acids. Germline assignment: CDR1 LGHDT and CDR2 YNNKEL (reference sequence). The CDR3 DNA reads TGTGCCAGCAGCCACCAAAGCAGGGTCCCCGGGGAGCTGTTTCTT. As protein: CASSHQSRVPGELFL.

This clonotype was found many times. The rearrangement joins TRBV2 to TRBJ2-1; TRBD2 matches 13 bases. V was pared by 4 bases and J by 3 bases, with 6 bases of the junction left unmatched. Per germline, CDR1 SNHLY and CDR2 FYNNEI. The CDR3 spans 17 residues. The CDR3 here is CASSVYGLAGDYNEQFF. In nucleotides, the CDR3 is TGTGCCAGCAGTGTCTATGGACTAGCGGGGGACTACAATGAGCAGTTCTTC.

This clonotype was seen many times. The chain joins TRBV18 to TRBJ1-2; TRBD1 matches at 8 bases. Germline trimming cut 2 bases from V and 3 bases from J; bases unmatched to any gene: 5. The CDR3 contains 15 residues. Germline V lookup: CDR1 KGHSH, CDR2 LQKENI. As DNA, the CDR3 is TGTGCCAGCTCACCAAGACAGGGGACAGACTATGGCTACACCTTC. Protein product: CASSPRQGTDYGYTF.

Note on this clonotype: At one of its ends the junction is not consistent with the germline gene, which may arise from a read error. J is TRBJ1-2 and V is TRBV5-1, with 9 positions matching TRBD1. Germline CDR1 is SGHRS and CDR2 is YFSETQ. The CDR3 runs to 17 residues. CDR3 nucleotides: TGTGCCAGCAGCAGCTTCAGATGGGACAGGGCCGACTATGGCTACACCTTC. The encoded protein is CASSSFRWDRADYGYTF. The entire variable domain, with the rest obtained from reference TRBV5-1 and TRBJ1-2, is as follows: KAGVTQTPRYLIKTRGQQVTLSCSPISGHRSVSWYQQTPGQGLQFLFEYFSETQRNKGNFPGRFSGRQFSNSRSEMNVSTLELGDSALYLCASSSFRWDRADYGYTFGSGTRLTVV.

The chain is built from TRBV19 and TRBJ2-4; the match to TRBD1 covers 7 bases. This CDR3 is built from 13 residues. After removal of 9 bases from V and 4 bases from J, the junction contained 6 bases not matched to a gene. Germline V gene sequence: CDR1 LNHDA, CDR2 SQIVND (reference sequence). The CDR3 DNA reads as TGTGCCAGCTCGACAGGGTCAAAAAACATTCAGTACTTC. It yields the protein CASSTGSKNIQYF.

There are a few counts of this clonotype. The V gene is TRBV20-1, the J gene TRBJ1-2; 7 nucleotides line up with TRBD1. The germline gives CDR1 DFQATT, CDR2 SNEGSKA (reference sequence). This CDR3 comprises 13 residues. V gave up 6 bases and J gave up 0 bases; unmatched junction bases: 4. The CDR3 nucleotides read TGCAGTGCGCTTGACAGGGCTAACTATGGCTACACCTTC. Amino acids: CSALDRANYGYTF.

This clonotype was picked up a small number of times. This chain connects TRBV7-8 to TRBJ2-1; 10 nucleotides line up with TRBD2. This CDR3 has 14 amino acids. J gave up 9 bases and V 4 bases, and 6 bases lay outside the gene matches. Germline V gene lookup returns CDR1 SGHVS and CDR2 FQNEAQ. The CDR3 region has the DNA TGTGCCAGCAGCTCACTAGCGGGAACGGTTGAGCAGTTCTTC. Translation gives CASSSLAGTVEQFF.

This sequence joins TRBV6-4 and TRBJ2-2, with D possibly called TRBD1 or TRBD2 (6 bases each). Deletions cut 5 bases from V and 5 bases from J, with 12 bases between. The germline V gene has CDR1 MRHNA and CDR2 SNTAGT. The CDR3 runs 14 residues. The CDR3 DNA follows: TGTGCCAGCAGTCCGGGGGCGGAAACCGGGGAGCTGTTTTTT. Protein sequence: CASSPGAETGELFF.

This clonotype was observed a few times. The chain uses TRBV27 and TRBJ1-5; 8 bases are a match to TRBD1. The ends lost 5 bases at V and 4 bases at J; junction bases unmatched: 7. This CDR3 has 15 amino acids. Germline CDR1 is MNHEY and CDR2 is SMNVEV (reference sequence). CDR3 region: CASSTLTGVNQPQHF. CDR3 DNA sequence: TGTGCCAGCAGTACCCTGACAGGGGTTAATCAGCCCCAGCATTTT.

This clonotype was picked up many times. The chain combines TRBV2 with TRBJ2-2; the match to TRBD2 covers 10 bases. Germline loops: CDR1 SNHLY, CDR2 FYNNEI. The CDR3 loop spans 19 amino acids. The V gene end was trimmed by 6 bases and the J gene end by 4 bases; junction bases not matched to a gene: 17. DNA for the CDR3: TGTGCCAGCAGCATGACCCATCCTTTAGCGGGAGGTCGCACCGGGGAGCTGTTTTTT. It encodes CASSMTHPLAGGRTGELFF.

The chain links TRBV3-1 to TRBJ2-2, with unresolved D. CDR1 is LGHDT and CDR2 is YNNKEL in the germline V gene (reference sequence). Trimming cost V 6 bases and J 6 bases, with 17 bases left between them. This CDR3 comprises 15 residues. CDR3 amino acids: CASRPSGLEAGELFF. The DNA for the CDR3 is TGTGCCAGCAGACCCTCCGGGTTAGAGGCCGGGGAGCTGTTTTTT.

This clonotype turned up a few times. This chain connects TRBV28 to TRBJ2-7; D not resolved. This CDR3 is 11 amino acids long. The germline V and J ends were trimmed by 6 bases and 4 bases, with 7 bases remaining between them. The germline V gene has CDR1 MDHEN and CDR2 SYDVKM. CDR3 amino acids: CASRKLYEQYF. For the CDR3, the DNA is TGTGCCAGCAGGAAATTGTACGAGCAGTACTTC.

This clonotype was counted between two and nine times. This chain links TRBV12-3 or TRBV12-4 with TRBJ2-5; TRBD2 agrees at 11 bases. The CDR3 runs to 17 residues. The V gene end was trimmed by 3 bases and the J gene end by 3 bases; junction bases not matched to a gene: 9. CDR3 DNA: TGTGCCAGCAGTTTTTGGATAGGGACTAGCGGCAAAGAGACCCAGTACTTC. This translates into CASSFWIGTSGKETQYF.

The chain has TRBV20-1 and TRBJ2-5; 8 bases map to TRBD1. The germline V gene encodes CDR1 DFQATT and CDR2 SNEGSKA (reference sequence). The CDR3 covers 14 residues. V shed 5 bases and J 5 bases; nucleotides not matched to a gene: 10. The CDR3 is CSAQRTGRGETQYF. CDR3 coding DNA: TGCAGTGCTCAACGGACAGGGAGAGGGGAGACCCAGTACTTC.

At least ten counts were recorded for this clonotype. This chain joins TRBV28 and TRBJ1-1; 10 nucleotides agree with TRBD1. Germline loops: CDR1 MDHEN, CDR2 SYDVKM. Germline trimming cut 1 base from V and 8 bases from J; bases unmatched to any gene: 7. There are 15 residues in the CDR3. The CDR3 protein is CASSLFGQGGVEAFF. CDR3 sequence (DNA): TGTGCCAGCAGTTTATTTGGACAGGGGGGGGTCGAAGCTTTCTTT.

This clonotype was observed a few times. V and J are TRBV6-9 and TRBJ2-7; D gene ambiguous. The germline V gene encodes CDR1 MNHGY and CDR2 SVAAGI. CDR3 size: 13 residues. V was clipped by 3 bases and J by 2 bases, with 8 bases between them. The CDR3 protein is CASSYGSTYEQYF. The CDR3 nucleotides read TGTGCCAGCAGTTACGGGTCGACCTACGAGCAGTACTTC.